The rows below give T cell receptor beta chains drawn from one sample of a study of sequential checkpoint blockade in melanoma. Sequencing used immunoSEQ multiplex PCR; TCRdb keeps in-frame clones, though not all of them. This table has tens of thousands of clones, over 80% appearing once. This material consisted of CD8+ T cells sorted from blood (inferred from file names), taken from a patient given nivolumab and ipilimumab in sequence. Receptors were obtained from a human donor with melanoma. The CDR3 runs from the conserved cysteine through the conserved F or W. The order of the fields is clone size, J gene, V gene, D gene, CDR3 DNA, CDR3 protein. The D gene is left open where the match is weak. Part of the rows lack a size; the others show once, few, many or a class for expanded clones.

clone size: few
J gene: TRBJ2-7
V gene: TRBV6-6
D gene: TRBD1
CDR3 DNA: TGTGCCAGCAGTTATCCGACCGGGACAGGGTTCTACGAGCAGTACTTC
CDR3 protein: CASSYPTGTGFYEQYF

clone size: NA
J gene: TRBJ2-7
V gene: TRBV7-2
D gene: TRBD2
CDR3 DNA: TGTGCCAGCAGCTCGGGACTAGCGGATACCTACGAGCAGTACTTC
CDR3 protein: CASSSGLADTYEQYF

clone size: NA
J gene: TRBJ2-1
V gene: TRBV2
D gene: NA
CDR3 DNA: TGTGCCAGCAGCGCGGGACTCTTACCGTACAATGAGCAGTTCTTC
CDR3 protein: CASSAGLLPYNEQFF

clone size: once
J gene: TRBJ1-4
V gene: TRBV9
D gene: TRBD1
CDR3 DNA: TGTGCCAGCAGTGCACTTCAGGGGGGCGGAAAACTGTTTTTT
CDR3 protein: CASSALQGGGKLFF

clone size: once
J gene: TRBJ2-7
V gene: TRBV5-1
D gene: NA
CDR3 DNA: TGCGCCAGCAGCTTGGTCGTAGCTAACTCCTACGAGCAGTACTTC
CDR3 protein: CASSLVVANSYEQYF

clone size: NA
J gene: TRBJ2-1
V gene: TRBV28
D gene: TRBD2
CDR3 DNA: TGTGCCAGCAGTTTAGGTAGGACTAGCAGGAATGAGCAGTTCTTC
CDR3 protein: CASSLGRTSRNEQFF

clone size: NA
J gene: TRBJ1-1
V gene: TRBV19
D gene: NA
CDR3 DNA: TGTGCCAGTAGAATGGGAGGGGTGAACACTGAAGCTTTCTTT
CDR3 protein: CASRMGGVNTEAFF

clone size: NA
J gene: TRBJ1-6
V gene: TRBV5-4
D gene: NA
CDR3 DNA: TGTGCCAGCAGCTTGGAACAGAATAATTCACCCCTCCACTTT
CDR3 protein: CASSLEQNNSPLHF

clone size: NA
J gene: TRBJ1-4
V gene: TRBV7-9
D gene: TRBD1
CDR3 DNA: TGTGCCAGCAGCTACTCAGGGGGACGAGACGAAAAACTGTTTTTT
CDR3 protein: CASSYSGGRDEKLFF

clone size: NA
J gene: TRBJ2-2
V gene: TRBV5-1
D gene: TRBD2
CDR3 DNA: TGCGCCAGCAGCTTGGGTTCGGGGGGAGAGACCGGGGAGCTGTTTTTT
CDR3 protein: CASSLGSGGETGELFF

clone size: few
J gene: TRBJ2-1
V gene: TRBV2
D gene: NA
CDR3 DNA: TGTGCCAGCAGTGAAATTCGGGGTCCCGCGGGTGAGCAGTTCTTC
CDR3 protein: CASSEIRGPAGEQFF

clone size: NA
J gene: TRBJ2-2
V gene: TRBV5-4
D gene: TRBD2
CDR3 DNA: TGTGCCAGCAGTCGATCTAGCGGGGGTGGCGGGGAGCTGTTTTTT
CDR3 protein: CASSRSSGGGGELFF

clone size: once
J gene: TRBJ1-5
V gene: TRBV28
D gene: TRBD1
CDR3 DNA: TGTGCCAGCAGTTTGACAGGGGCGGGTCAGCCCCAGCATTTT
CDR3 protein: CASSLTGAGQPQHF

clone size: NA
J gene: TRBJ2-1
V gene: TRBV27
D gene: TRBD2
CDR3 DNA: TGTGCCAGCAGTACGTATAGCGGGAGTTTAAGGCATGAGCAGTTCTTC
CDR3 protein: CASSTYSGSLRHEQFF

clone size: few
J gene: TRBJ2-1
V gene: TRBV28
D gene: TRBD2
CDR3 DNA: TGTGCCAGCAGTTTATATGCGGGAGGTACCTACAATGAGCAGTTCTTC
CDR3 protein: CASSLYAGGTYNEQFF

clone size: NA
J gene: TRBJ1-4
V gene: TRBV28
D gene: TRBD1
CDR3 DNA: TGTGCCAGCAGGGCGACAGGGGGTACCGGAACTGTGTTTTTT
CDR3 protein: CASRATGGTGTVFF

clone size: few
J gene: TRBJ2-7
V gene: TRBV7-6
D gene: NA
CDR3 DNA: TGTGCCAGCAGCCAGATCCGAGGGGGGGGCGAGCAGTACTTC
CDR3 protein: CASSQIRGGGEQYF

clone size: NA
J gene: TRBJ2-7
V gene: TRBV29-1
D gene: TRBD1
CDR3 DNA: TGCAGCGTTGAAGGGACAGGCTCCTCCTACGAGCAGTACTTC
CDR3 protein: CSVEGTGSSYEQYF

clone size: NA
J gene: TRBJ2-3
V gene: TRBV27
D gene: TRBD1
CDR3 DNA: TGTGCCAGCAGTTGGACAGGGGGCGGGGGTACGCAGTATTTT
CDR3 protein: CASSWTGGGGTQYF

clone size: NA
J gene: TRBJ2-6
V gene: TRBV19
D gene: TRBD1
CDR3 DNA: TGTAGGCCCGGACAGGGGAGGTACTCTGGGGCCAACGTCCTGACTTTC
CDR3 protein: CRPGQGRYSGANVLTF

clone size: NA
J gene: TRBJ1-1
V gene: TRBV6-1
D gene: TRBD1
CDR3 DNA: TGTGCCAGCAGTGAAGGGACAGGGGGTGGAACTGAAGCTTTCTTT
CDR3 protein: CASSEGTGGGTEAFF

clone size: NA
J gene: TRBJ2-3
V gene: TRBV10-3
D gene: NA
CDR3 DNA: TGTGCCATCAGTGAGTCGAGAGACAGACCCACAGATACGCAGTATTTT
CDR3 protein: CAISESRDRPTDTQYF